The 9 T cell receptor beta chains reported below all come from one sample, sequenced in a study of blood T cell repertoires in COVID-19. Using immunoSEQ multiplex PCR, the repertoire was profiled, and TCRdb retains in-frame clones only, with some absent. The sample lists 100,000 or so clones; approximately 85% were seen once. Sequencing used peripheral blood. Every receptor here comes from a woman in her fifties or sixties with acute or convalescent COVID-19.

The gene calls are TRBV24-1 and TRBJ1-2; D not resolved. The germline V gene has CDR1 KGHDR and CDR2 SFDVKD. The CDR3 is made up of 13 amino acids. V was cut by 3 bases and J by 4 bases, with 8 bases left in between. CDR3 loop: CATSDPGSYGYTF. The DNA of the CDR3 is TGTGCCACCAGTGATCCCGGGAGCTATGGCTACACCTTC.

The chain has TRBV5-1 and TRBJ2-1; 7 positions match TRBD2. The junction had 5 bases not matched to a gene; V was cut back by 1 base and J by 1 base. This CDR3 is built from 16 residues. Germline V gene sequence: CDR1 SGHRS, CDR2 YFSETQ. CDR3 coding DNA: TGCGCCAGCAGCTTGACTAGCGCCCTATCCTACAATGAGCAGTTCTTC. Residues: CASSLTSALSYNEQFF. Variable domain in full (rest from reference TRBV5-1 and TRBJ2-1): KAGVTQTPRYLIKTRGQQVTLSCSPISGHRSVSWYQQTPGQGLQFLFEYFSETQRNKGNFPGRFSGRQFSNSRSEMNVSTLELGDSALYLCASSLTSALSYNEQFFGPGTRLTVL.

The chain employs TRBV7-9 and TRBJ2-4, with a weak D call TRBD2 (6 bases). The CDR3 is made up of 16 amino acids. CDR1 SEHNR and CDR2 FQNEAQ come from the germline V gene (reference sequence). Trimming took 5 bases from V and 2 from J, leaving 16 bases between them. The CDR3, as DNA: TGTGCCAGCAGCGGAGGAGCTAGCGTGTCCAAAAACATTCAGTACTTC. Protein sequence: CASSGGASVSKNIQYF.

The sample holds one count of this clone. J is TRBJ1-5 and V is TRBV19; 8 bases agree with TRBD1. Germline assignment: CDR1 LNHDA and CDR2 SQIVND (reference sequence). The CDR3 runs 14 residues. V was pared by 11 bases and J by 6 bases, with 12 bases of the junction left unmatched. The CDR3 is CAVAGQVLGQPQHF. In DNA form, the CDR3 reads TGTGCCGTCGCGGGACAGGTGTTAGGTCAGCCCCAGCATTTT.

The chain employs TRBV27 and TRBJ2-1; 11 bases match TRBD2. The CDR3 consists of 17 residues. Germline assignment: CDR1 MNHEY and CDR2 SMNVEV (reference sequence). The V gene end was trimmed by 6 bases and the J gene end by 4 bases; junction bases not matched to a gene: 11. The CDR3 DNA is TGTGCCAGCAGCTCACCCCTACTAGCGGGAGAGTACAATGAGCAGTTCTTC. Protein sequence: CASSSPLLAGEYNEQFF.

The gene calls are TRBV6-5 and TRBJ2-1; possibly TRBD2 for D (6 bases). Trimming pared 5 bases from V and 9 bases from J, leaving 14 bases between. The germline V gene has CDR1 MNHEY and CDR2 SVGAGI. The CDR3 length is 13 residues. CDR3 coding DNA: TGTGCCAGCAGTAGGGACTTAACCCTTGAGCAGTTCTTC. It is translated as CASSRDLTLEQFF.

CDR3 DNA sequence: TGTGCCAGCAGCGTTGACTCCTCCTACGAGCAGTACGTC. This codes for CASSVDSSYEQYV. V and J are TRBV6-5 and TRBJ2-7; unclear D gene. The CDR3 runs to 13 residues. With 6 bases removed from V and 0 bases from J, the gap between germline ends came to 9 bases. The V gene's germline CDR1 is MNHEY and CDR2 SVGAGI.

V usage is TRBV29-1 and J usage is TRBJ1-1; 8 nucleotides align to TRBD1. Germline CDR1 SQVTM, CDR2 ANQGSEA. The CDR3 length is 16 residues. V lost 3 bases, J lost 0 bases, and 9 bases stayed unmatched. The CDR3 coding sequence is TGCAGCGTTGAGAGGGGTTGGACAGGGCTGAACACTGAAGCTTTCTTT. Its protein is CSVERGWTGLNTEAFF.

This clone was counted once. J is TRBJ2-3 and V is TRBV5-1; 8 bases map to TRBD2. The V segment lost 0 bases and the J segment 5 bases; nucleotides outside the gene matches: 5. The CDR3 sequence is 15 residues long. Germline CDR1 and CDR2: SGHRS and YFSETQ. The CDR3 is CASSLEAGVIDTQYF. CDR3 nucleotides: TGCGCCAGCAGCTTGGAAGCGGGAGTGATAGATACGCAGTATTTT.